This T cell receptor beta chain was sequenced in a study of T cells in localized non-small cell lung cancer. Measured with immunoSEQ multiplex PCR; TCRdb has only the in-frame clones, and not every one. The sample contains 2,500 to 3,000 clones, almost 25% of which appear only once. There are a few counts of this clone. Its antigen is unidentified. Findings and limits, study-wide: There were a median around 59 of the top 100 tumor clones appearing in adjacent lung. Uninvolved adjacent lung showed higher T cell clonality than tumor.

The CDR3 totals 16 residues. This TCR derives from a male donor aged 60 or over with stage II lung adenocarcinoma. Source: lung tumor tissue, taken before any cancer treatment. V and J are TRBV7-5 and TRBJ2-3. TRBV7-5 constitutes a pseudogene. This chain's CDR3 is CASSSILGGSTDTQYF. The CDR3 region has the DNA TGTGCCAGCAGCTCCATCCTTGGGGGAAGCACAGATACGCAGTATTTT.